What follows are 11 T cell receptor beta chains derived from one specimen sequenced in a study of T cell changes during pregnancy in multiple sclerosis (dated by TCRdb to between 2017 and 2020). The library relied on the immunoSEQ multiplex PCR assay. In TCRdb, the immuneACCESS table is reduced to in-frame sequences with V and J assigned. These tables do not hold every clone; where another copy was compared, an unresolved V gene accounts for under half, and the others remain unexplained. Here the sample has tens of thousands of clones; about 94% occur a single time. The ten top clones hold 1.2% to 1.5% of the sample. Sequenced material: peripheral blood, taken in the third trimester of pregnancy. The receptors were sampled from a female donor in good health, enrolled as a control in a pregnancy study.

The CDR3 region is CASSLAIPPPNEAFF. CDR3 nucleotides: TGTGCCAGCAGTTTAGCTATTCCACCACCAAATGAAGCTTTCTTT. The gene calls are TRBV27 and TRBJ1-1, with D uncertain. V was trimmed by 2 bases and J by 7 bases, leaving 17 bases between them. Germline V lookup: CDR1 MNHEY, CDR2 SMNVEV (reference sequence). The CDR3 sequence is 15 residues long.

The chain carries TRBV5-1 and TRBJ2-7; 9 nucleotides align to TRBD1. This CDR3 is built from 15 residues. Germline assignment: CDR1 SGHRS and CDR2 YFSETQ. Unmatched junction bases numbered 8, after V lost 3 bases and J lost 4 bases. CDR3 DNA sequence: TGCGCCAGCAGCTCGACAGGGGGAGAAAGTTACGAGCAGTACTTC. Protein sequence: CASSSTGGESYEQYF.

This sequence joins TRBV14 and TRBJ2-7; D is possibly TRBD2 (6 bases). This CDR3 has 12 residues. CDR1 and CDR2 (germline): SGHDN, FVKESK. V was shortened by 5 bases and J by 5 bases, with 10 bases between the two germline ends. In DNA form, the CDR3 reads TGTGCCAGCAGCGGTGCGGGAAACGAGCAGTACTTC. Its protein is CASSGAGNEQYF. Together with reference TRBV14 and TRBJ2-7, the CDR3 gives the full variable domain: EAGVTQFPSHSVIEKGQTVTLRCDPISGHDNLYWYRRVMGKEIKFLLHFVKESKQDESGMPNNRFLAERTGGTYSTLKVQPAELEDSGVYFCASSGAGNEQYFGPGTRLTVT.

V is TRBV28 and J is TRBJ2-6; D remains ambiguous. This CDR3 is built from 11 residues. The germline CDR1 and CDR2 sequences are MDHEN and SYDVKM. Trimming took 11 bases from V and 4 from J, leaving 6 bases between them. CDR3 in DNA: TGTGCCGCCGGGGGGGCCAACGTCCTGACTTTC. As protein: CAAGGANVLTF.

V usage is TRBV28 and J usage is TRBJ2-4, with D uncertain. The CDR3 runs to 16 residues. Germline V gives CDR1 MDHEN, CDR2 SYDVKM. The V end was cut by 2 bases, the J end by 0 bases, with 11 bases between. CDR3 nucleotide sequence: TGTGCCAGCAGTTTACCAGGTTCCCTAGCCAAAAACATTCAGTACTTC. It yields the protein CASSLPGSLAKNIQYF.

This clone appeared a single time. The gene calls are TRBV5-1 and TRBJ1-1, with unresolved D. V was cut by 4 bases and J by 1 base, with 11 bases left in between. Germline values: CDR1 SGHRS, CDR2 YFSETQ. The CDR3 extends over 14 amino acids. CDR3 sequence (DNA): TGCGCCAGCAGCCTCAGGTCCGAGAACACTGAAGCTTTCTTT. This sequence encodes CASSLRSENTEAFF.

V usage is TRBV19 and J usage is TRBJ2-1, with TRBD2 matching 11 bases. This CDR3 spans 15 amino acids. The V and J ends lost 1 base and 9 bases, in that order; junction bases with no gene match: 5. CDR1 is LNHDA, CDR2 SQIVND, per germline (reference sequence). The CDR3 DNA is TGTGCCAGTAGTATAGGTAGCGGGAGGGGGGTTGAGCAGTTCTTC. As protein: CASSIGSGRGVEQFF.

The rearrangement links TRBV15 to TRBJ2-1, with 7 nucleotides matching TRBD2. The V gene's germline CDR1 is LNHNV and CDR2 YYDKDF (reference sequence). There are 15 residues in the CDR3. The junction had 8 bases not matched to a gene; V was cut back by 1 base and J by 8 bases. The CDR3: CATSRATSPSHEQFF. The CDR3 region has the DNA TGTGCCACCAGCAGAGCGACTAGCCCGAGCCATGAGCAGTTCTTC.

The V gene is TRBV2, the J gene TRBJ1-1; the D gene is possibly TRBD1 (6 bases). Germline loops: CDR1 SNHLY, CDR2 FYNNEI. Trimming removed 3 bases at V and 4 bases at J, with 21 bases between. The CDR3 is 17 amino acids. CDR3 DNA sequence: TGTGCCAGCAGTGATCGGGTAGGGGGAAGGGTTGGCACTGAAGCTTTCTTT. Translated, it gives CASSDRVGGRVGTEAFF. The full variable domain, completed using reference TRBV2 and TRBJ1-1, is EPEVTQTPSHQVTQMGQEVILRCVPISNHLYFYWYRQILGQKVEFLVSFYNNEISEKSEIFDDQFSVERPDGSNFTLKIRSTKLEDSAMYFCASSDRVGGRVGTEAFFGQGTRLTVV.

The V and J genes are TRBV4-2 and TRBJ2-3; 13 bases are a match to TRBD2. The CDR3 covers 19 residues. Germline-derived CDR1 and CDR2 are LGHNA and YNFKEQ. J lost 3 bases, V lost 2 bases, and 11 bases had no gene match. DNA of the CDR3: TGTGCCAGCAGCCAAACAGTCTGGACTAGCGGGAGTTTGACAGATACGCAGTATTTT. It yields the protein CASSQTVWTSGSLTDTQYF.

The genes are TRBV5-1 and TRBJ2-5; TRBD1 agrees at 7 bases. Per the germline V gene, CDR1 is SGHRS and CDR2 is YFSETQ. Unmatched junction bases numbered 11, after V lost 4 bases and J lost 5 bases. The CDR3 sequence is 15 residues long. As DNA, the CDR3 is TGCGCCAGCAGCCCCGGACAGGCCGGAAGGGAGACCCAGTACTTC. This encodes CASSPGQAGRETQYF. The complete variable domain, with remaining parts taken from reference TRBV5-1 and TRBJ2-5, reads KAGVTQTPRYLIKTRGQQVTLSCSPISGHRSVSWYQQTPGQGLQFLFEYFSETQRNKGNFPGRFSGRQFSNSRSEMNVSTLELGDSALYLCASSPGQAGRETQYFGPGTRLLVL.